This T cell receptor beta chain was captured by sequencing in a study of cytotoxic CD8 clonotypes in ibrutinib-treated CLL. Assay: immunoSEQ multiplex PCR; the TCRdb copy retains only in-frame clones and omits some. The table lists around 150,000 clones, over 75% of them singletons, with 7.5% to 8% in the top ten. The CDR3 consists of 14 residues. Germline CDR1 reads MNHEY; CDR2 reads SMNVEV (reference sequence). V was cut by 3 bases and J by 3 bases, with 12 bases left in between. This TCR was recovered from a human donor with chronic lymphocytic leukemia. This chain joins TRBV27 and TRBJ2-7, with D perhaps TRBD2 (7 bases). The sequencing here drew on PBMCs, taken after 36 months of ibrutinib treatment. CDR3 sequence (DNA): TGTGCCAGCAGTTTGGTAGGGGGGGTCTACGAGCAGTACTTC. Protein: CASSLVGGVYEQYF.